A single sample is the source of the 29 T cell receptor beta chains below, sequenced in a study of cytomegalovirus exposure and HLA in healthy donors. PCR used 60 Vbeta primers and 13 Jbeta primers. The method was immunoSEQ multiplex PCR; TCRdb's version includes in-frame clones alone and lacks a portion of them. There are about 200,000 clones in the sample; more than 65% occur only once, and 0.63% lies in the top ten. The material sequenced was PBMCs. All receptors come from a young man in good health and CMV-seronegative.

The chain combines TRBV10-3 with TRBJ2-5; D remains ambiguous. TRBJ2-7 matches the DNA end more closely, so the J call is doubtful. Germline values: CDR1 ENHRY, CDR2 SYGVKD. CDR3 size: 14 residues. The CDR3 reads CAISEYSATYEQYF. CDR3 sequence (DNA): TGTGCCATCAGTGAGTACAGTGCAACCTACGAGCAGTACTTC.

The V call is TRBV7-6, the J call TRBJ2-1; TRBD2 matches 9 bases. From germline, CDR1 is SGHVS and CDR2 FNYEAQ. The V and J ends lost 5 bases and 7 bases, in that order; junction bases with no gene match: 12. The CDR3 covers 16 residues. The CDR3 nucleotides are TGTGCCAGCAGCCCGATAGCGGGAGAGCGCGTTAATGAGCAGTTCTTC. Its protein product is CASSPIAGERVNEQFF.

The chain uses TRBV19 and TRBJ1-5; no reliable D call. Germline values: CDR1 LNHDA, CDR2 SQIVND (reference sequence). CDR3 size: 15 residues. V lost 7 bases, J lost 2 bases, and 15 bases lay in between. The CDR3 region is CASTLSWGGNQPQHF. The CDR3 nucleotides read TGTGCCAGTACCCTAAGTTGGGGAGGCAATCAGCCCCAGCATTTT.

This clone has just one count. The gene calls are TRBV11-2 and TRBJ2-1, with a weak D call TRBD2 (7 bases). This CDR3 region has 13 residues. The V gene's germline CDR1 is SGHAT and CDR2 FQNNGV. V lost 5 bases and J lost 7, with 12 bases in between. CDR3 in amino acids: CASSPGGGNEQFF. The CDR3 coding sequence is TGTGCCAGCAGCCCGGGGGGCGGAAATGAGCAGTTCTTC.

The chain employs TRBV7-8 and TRBJ2-5, with TRBD2 matching over 7 bases. Germline CDR1 and CDR2: SGHVS and FQNEAQ. Trimming at V came to 6 bases and at J to 5 bases, leaving 15 bases not matched to a gene. This CDR3 contains 16 residues. This CDR3 reads CASRPSGIRPGETQYF. As DNA, the CDR3 is TGTGCCAGCAGACCAAGCGGGATCAGGCCGGGGGAGACCCAGTACTTC.

The gene calls are TRBV6-5 and TRBJ2-1; tentatively, D is TRBD2 (5 bases). Looked up from germline, CDR1 is MNHEY and CDR2 is SVGAGI. The V end lost 0 bases, the J end lost 4 bases, and 13 bases lay between the germline ends. The CDR3 covers 16 residues. The CDR3 region is CASSYSIWPGYNEQFF. The CDR3 nucleotides read TGTGCCAGCAGTTACTCGATCTGGCCGGGGTACAATGAGCAGTTCTTC.

The chain has TRBV2 and TRBJ1-2, with TRBD1 matching 7 bases. The CDR3 sequence is 12 residues long. V was clipped by 9 bases and J by 4 bases; unmatched bases: 5. The germline V gene has CDR1 SNHLY and CDR2 FYNNEI. This CDR3 reads CASEGGVYGYTF. DNA for the CDR3: TGTGCCAGTGAAGGGGGCGTCTATGGCTACACCTTC.

On this clone itself: As the CDR3 is not closed by the conserved phenylalanine or tryptophan, this likely results from a read error. This rearrangement joins TRBV11-2 to TRBJ1-2; TRBD1 matches at 7 bases. The CDR3 length is 12 residues. Germline lookup yields CDR1 SGHAT and CDR2 FQNNGV. V lost 5 bases and J lost 8; bases outside the gene matches: 5. In nucleotides, the CDR3 is TGTGCCAGCAGCACGACAGGGTTCGGCTACACCCTC. Translating it yields CASSTTGFGYTL.

Only a few counts were recorded for this clone. The rearrangement links TRBV6-5 to TRBJ1-3, with TRBD1 matching 7 bases. Germline assignment: CDR1 MNHEY and CDR2 SVGAGI. The CDR3 length is 15 residues. With V trimmed by 6 bases and J by 1 base, 6 bases remained unmatched. For the CDR3, the DNA is TGTGCCAGCAGGCCCGACAGGGCGTCTGGAAACACCATATATTTT. Amino acid sequence: CASRPDRASGNTIYF.

In its sample, this clone was seen once. Here the CDR3 DNA reads TGCGCCAGCAGCTTTTCGCCTGGAGGAACGCTGTTTTTT. Translated, it gives CASSFSPGGTLFF. The genes are TRBV5-1 and TRBJ1-4; D unresolved. This CDR3 is 13 amino acids long. Trimming left V 2 bases short and J 14 bases short, with 16 bases between. The V gene's germline CDR1 is SGHRS and CDR2 YFSETQ.

The chain has TRBV28 and TRBJ1-5, with 7 nucleotides matching TRBD1. In germline, CDR1 is MDHEN, CDR2 SYDVKM. This CDR3 has 15 amino acids. Trimming cost V 4 bases and J 3 bases; bases outside gene matches: 6. CDR3 coding DNA: TGTGCCAGCAGTTCAGGACAGGAGGACAATCAGCCCCAGCATTTT. It codes for CASSSGQEDNQPQHF.

In this sample, this clone turned up once. This sequence joins TRBV15 and TRBJ2-7; 12 nucleotides align to TRBD1. V trimming: 2 bases; J trimming: 6 bases; junction bases outside the gene matches: 5. The length of the CDR3 is 15 residues. CDR1 LNHNV and CDR2 YYDKDF come from the germline V gene (reference sequence). The CDR3 spells CATSRWDRGHGEQYF. The CDR3, as DNA: TGTGCCACCAGCAGATGGGACAGGGGGCATGGCGAGCAGTACTTC.

V usage is TRBV10-3 and J usage is TRBJ2-7; tentatively, D is TRBD2 (5 bases). Trimming left V 4 bases short and J 6 bases short, with 10 bases between. The CDR3 contains 12 residues. The germline gives CDR1 ENHRY, CDR2 SYGVKD. CDR3 coding DNA: TGTGCCATCAGTGCTGAGGGAGCCGAGCAGTACTTC. It translates to CAISAEGAEQYF.

The chain carries TRBV6-5 and TRBJ2-5; 7 bases match TRBD2. The CDR3 runs 15 residues. CDR1 MNHEY and CDR2 SVGAGI come from the germline V gene. Unmatched junction bases numbered 9, after V lost 7 bases and J lost 1 base. In nucleotides, the CDR3 is TGTGCCAGCACCCTGTCGGGAGGCAGCCAAGAGACCCAGTACTTC. Residues: CASTLSGGSQETQYF.

V usage is TRBV9 and J usage is TRBJ2-1; D remains ambiguous. The CDR3 sequence is 17 residues long. Trimming took off 4 bases at V and 1 base at J, with 18 bases between the two ends. From germline, CDR1 is SGDLS and CDR2 YYNGEE. CDR3 nucleotides: TGTGCCAGCAGCCTCCGAGGAGCGTTACATTCCTACAATGAGCAGTTCTTC. Its translation: CASSLRGALHSYNEQFF.

The rearrangement links TRBV19 to TRBJ2-2; possible D gene TRBD2, 6 bases. The CDR3 loop spans 13 amino acids. The V gene lost 5 bases and the J gene lost 4 bases, with 8 bases spanning the gap. Germline V gives CDR1 LNHDA, CDR2 SQIVND (reference sequence). CDR3: CASSFGGTGELFF. The CDR3 nucleotides read TGTGCCAGTAGTTTCGGGGGCACCGGGGAGCTGTTTTTT.

The chain recombines TRBV5-6 with TRBJ1-5, with D unclear. Germline loops: CDR1 SGHDT, CDR2 YYEEEE. The CDR3 has 13 residues. CDR3 DNA sequence: TGTGGGCCCGACCCGAGGGGCAATCAGCCCCAGCATTTT. Protein sequence: CGPDPRGNQPQHF.

The chain uses TRBV6-1 and TRBJ1-2, with D maybe TRBD1 (5 bases). From germline, CDR1 is MNHNS and CDR2 SASEGT. The CDR3 extends over 15 amino acids. Trimming left V 1 base short and J 8 bases short, with 17 bases between. CDR3 nucleotides: TGTGCCAGCAGTGAAGAACGGCGTCTGGCAGGGGGCTACACCTTC. Amino acid sequence: CASSEERRLAGGYTF.

The V call is TRBV6-5, the J call TRBJ2-1; tentatively, D is TRBD2 (6 bases). CDR1 is MNHEY and CDR2 is SVGAGI in the germline V gene. This CDR3 is 13 amino acids long. The V gene lost 7 bases and the J gene lost 7 bases, with 14 bases spanning the gap. In DNA, the CDR3 is TGTGCCAGCACCACCACGGGGAGGAATGAGCAGTTCTTC. Its translation is CASTTTGRNEQFF.

The CDR3 DNA reads TGTGCCAGCCGCCTTGGTAGCTCCTACAATGAGCAGTTCTTC. Residues: CASRLGSSYNEQFF. This chain uses TRBV27 with TRBJ2-1; no clear D. The CDR3 totals 14 residues. Germline CDR1 MNHEY, CDR2 SMNVEV (reference sequence). The germline V and J ends were trimmed by 8 bases and 0 bases, with 11 bases remaining between them.

This clone has a single count. The chain joins TRBV19 to TRBJ2-2; 7 nucleotides line up with TRBD1. The ends lost 1 base at V and 0 bases at J; junction bases unmatched: 5. This CDR3 has 17 residues. The germline CDR1 and CDR2 sequences are LNHDA and SQIVND (reference sequence). The CDR3 DNA follows: TGTGCCAGTAGTATAGTACAGGGGCCTGCGAACACCGGGGAGCTGTTTTTT. Protein: CASSIVQGPANTGELFF.

V and J are TRBV30 and TRBJ1-2; 9 nucleotides match TRBD1. J lost 5 bases, V lost 3 bases, and 10 bases had no gene match. Germline V gives CDR1 GTSNPN, CDR2 SVGIG (reference sequence). The CDR3 contains 15 residues. CDR3 sequence (DNA): TGTGCCTGGAGCGACGGACAGGGGTCGGGGTATGGCTACACCTTC. It encodes CAWSDGQGSGYGYTF.

There are a few counts of this clone. CDR3 sequence (DNA): TGTGCCAGCAGCTTGGCCGCGGGGGCCACTGAAGCTTTCTTT. Residues: CASSLAAGATEAFF. This chain uses TRBV5-8 with TRBJ1-1, with D maybe TRBD1 (6 bases). V lost 0 bases, J lost 4 bases, and 10 bases lay in between. The CDR3 contains 14 residues. The germline V gene has CDR1 SGHTS and CDR2 YDEGEE.

This chain connects TRBV4-1 to TRBJ1-2; 8 nucleotides agree with TRBD1. The CDR3 extends over 14 amino acids. Trimming removed 3 bases from V and 7 bases from J; junction bases left unmatched: 7. Germline V gives CDR1 MGHRA, CDR2 YSYEKL. Here the CDR3 reads CASSHPGQAFGYTF. The DNA of the CDR3 is TGCGCCAGCAGCCACCCGGGACAGGCTTTTGGCTACACCTTC.

The chain uses TRBV5-1 and TRBJ2-2; TRBD2 is a possible D gene (6 bases). The CDR3 is made up of 17 amino acids. Deletions cut 4 bases from V and 1 base from J, with 17 bases between. Per germline, CDR1 SGHRS and CDR2 YFSETQ. The CDR3 loop is CASSQVAASVNTGELFF. Written as DNA, the CDR3 is TGCGCCAGCAGCCAGGTTGCGGCTAGCGTGAACACCGGGGAGCTGTTTTTT.

This chain links TRBV27 with TRBJ2-7; D possibly corresponds to TRBD1 (6 bases). Per the germline V gene, CDR1 is MNHEY and CDR2 is SMNVEV (reference sequence). The CDR3 consists of 13 residues. Trimming left V 4 bases short and J 2 bases short, with 9 bases between. The CDR3 sequence is CASSSGTTYEQYF. Here the CDR3 DNA reads TGTGCCAGCAGTTCCGGGACAACCTACGAGCAGTACTTC.

The genes are TRBV5-4 and TRBJ2-5, with a tentative D call TRBD2 (5 bases). Germline assignment: CDR1 SGHNT and CDR2 YYREEE (reference sequence). The CDR3 is made up of 17 amino acids. V lost 4 bases and J lost 5, with 24 bases in between. CDR3 nucleotides: TGTGCCAGCAGCGCGATCCGCGGAGCGGTAGGAAGGGAGACCCAGTACTTC. Protein product: CASSAIRGAVGRETQYF.

The J gene is TRBJ2-3, the V gene TRBV11-2, with D perhaps TRBD1 (5 bases). The CDR3 length is 14 residues. Deletions cut 3 bases from V and 4 bases from J, with 11 bases between. CDR1 is SGHAT and CDR2 is FQNNGV in the germline V gene. CDR3: CASSFSTDADTQYF. For the CDR3, the DNA is TGTGCCAGCAGCTTCTCGACAGACGCAGATACGCAGTATTTT.

V gene TRBV28 combines with J gene TRBJ2-5; 7 bases fit TRBD1. Germline CDR1 is MDHEN and CDR2 is SYDVKM. The CDR3 is made up of 16 amino acids. Trimming at V came to 7 bases and at J to 0 bases, leaving 11 bases not matched to a gene. CDR3 DNA sequence: TGTGCCAGCACAGGGACAGAGCGCACATACCAAGAGACCCAGTACTTC. Amino acids: CASTGTERTYQETQYF.